The clone carrying this T cell receptor (beta chain) is a singleton in its sample. Its antigen is currently unknown. These data are taken from a study of T cell responses to AZD1222 COVID-19 vaccine. Whole-study results and caveats: Variant regions that are unmutated are reportedly the target of nearly half of spike-specific TCRs. Just six people given AZD1222 tested seropositive at baseline. White British ancestry dominated among donors, who included more females, and clonal diversity was possibly underestimated.

V dropped 5 bases and J dropped 0; count of bases not matched to a gene: 8. The CDR3 spans 16 residues. Germline CDR1 is SNHLY and CDR2 is FYNNEI. The assay was immunoSEQ multiplex PCR, and TCRdb's table has in-frame clones only and misses some. Seen here are 100,000 to 150,000 clones, 87% observed once, and the top ten hold about 9.4%. Sequenced here: peripheral blood, sampled on day 0 of AZD1222 vaccination. The rearrangement joins TRBV2 to TRBJ1-1; 8 positions agree with TRBD1. The TCR was taken from an adult in good health. The CDR3 loop reads CASSRDRRGLNTEAFF. The CDR3, as DNA: TGTGCCAGCAGTAGGGACAGGAGGGGTCTGAACACTGAAGCTTTCTTT.